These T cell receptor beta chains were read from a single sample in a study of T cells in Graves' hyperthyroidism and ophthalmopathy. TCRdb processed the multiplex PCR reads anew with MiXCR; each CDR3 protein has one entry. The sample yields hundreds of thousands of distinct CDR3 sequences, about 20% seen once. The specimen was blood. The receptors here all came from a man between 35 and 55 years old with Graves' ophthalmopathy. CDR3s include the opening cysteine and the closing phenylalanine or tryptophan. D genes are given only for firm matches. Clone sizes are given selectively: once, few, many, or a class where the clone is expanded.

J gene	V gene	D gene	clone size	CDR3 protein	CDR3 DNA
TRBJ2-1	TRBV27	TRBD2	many	CASSSPSGRAYNEQFF	TGTGCCAGCAGTAGCCCTAGCGGGAGAGCTTACAATGAGCAGTTCTTC
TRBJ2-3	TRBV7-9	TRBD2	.	CASSERTSGPQYF	TGTGCCAGCAGCGAGCGGACTAGCGGGCCGCAGTATTTT
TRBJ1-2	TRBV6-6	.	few	CASSYPGGNYGYTF	TGTGCCAGCAGTTACCCTGGAGGGAACTATGGCTACACCTTC
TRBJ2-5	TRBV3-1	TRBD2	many	CASRASGGTQYF	TGTGCCAGCAGGGCTAGCGGAGGGACCCAGTACTTC
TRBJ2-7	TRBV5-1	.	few	CASSRTGNRDSYEQYF	TGCGCCAGCAGCCGTACGGGTAACAGGGACTCCTACGAGCAGTACTTC
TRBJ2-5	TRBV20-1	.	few	CSASSPTSAETQYF	TGCAGTGCTAGTTCCCCTACTAGTGCAGAGACCCAGTACTTC
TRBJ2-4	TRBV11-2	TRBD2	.	CASSLGLDLAKNIQYF	TGTGCCAGCAGCCTCGGACTAGACCTAGCCAAAAACATTCAGTACTTC
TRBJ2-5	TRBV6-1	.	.	CASNQGGDLETQYF	TGTGCCAGCAATCAAGGGGGGGACCTGGAGACCCAGTACTTC
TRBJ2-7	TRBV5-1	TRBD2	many	CASSLGSGRTTYEQYF	TGCGCCAGCAGCTTGGGTAGCGGGAGAACCACCTACGAGCAGTACTTC
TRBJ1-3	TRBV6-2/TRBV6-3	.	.	CASSKKETFAGNTIYF	TGTGCCAGCAGTAAAAAAGAAACTTTCGCTGGAAACACCATATATTTT
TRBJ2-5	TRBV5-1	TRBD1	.	CASSLGDRVRGETQYF	TGCGCCAGCAGCTTGGGAGACAGGGTCCGAGGGGAGACCCAGTACTTC
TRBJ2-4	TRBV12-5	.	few	CASGLKEAKNIQYF	TGTGCTAGCGGCCTTAAAGAGGCCAAAAACATTCAGTACTTC
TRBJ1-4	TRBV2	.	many	CASIESGRTNEKLFF	TGTGCCAGCATTGAGTCGGGGAGAACTAATGAAAAACTGTTTTTT
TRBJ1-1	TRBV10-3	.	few	CAISKLNTEAFF	TGTGCCATCAGCAAACTGAACACTGAAGCTTTCTTT
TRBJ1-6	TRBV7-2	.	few	CASSLRGGSYNSPLHF	TGTGCCAGCAGCTTAAGGGGTGGCTCCTATAATTCACCCCTCCACTTT
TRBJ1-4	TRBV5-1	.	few	CASRAAQTNEKLFF	TGCGCCAGCAGAGCCGCGCAAACTAATGAAAAACTGTTTTTT
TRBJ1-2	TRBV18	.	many	CASSPEVGRFGYTF	TGTGCCAGCTCACCAGAAGTCGGGCGGTTTGGCTACACCTTC
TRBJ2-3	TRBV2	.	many	CASTPTDTQYF	TGTGCCAGCACCCCAACAGATACGCAGTATTTT
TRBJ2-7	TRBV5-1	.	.	CASRIAENVYEQYF	TGCGCCAGCAGGATTGCGGAGAACGTCTACGAGCAGTACTTC
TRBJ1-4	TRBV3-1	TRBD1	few	CASSRRTGREKLFF	TGTGCCAGCAGCCGGAGGACAGGGAGGGAAAAACTGTTTTTT
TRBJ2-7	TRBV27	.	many	CASPPRGLSSYEQYF	TGTGCCAGCCCGCCCCGTGGGTTATCCTCCTACGAGCAGTACTTC
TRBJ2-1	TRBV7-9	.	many	CASSYIFNEQFF	TGTGCCAGCAGCTACATCTTCAATGAGCAGTTCTTC
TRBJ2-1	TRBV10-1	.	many	CASSNQNVDNEQFF	TGCGCCAGCAGTAACCAGAACGTTGACAATGAGCAGTTCTTC
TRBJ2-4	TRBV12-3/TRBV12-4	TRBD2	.	CASSSGGGGLAKNIQYF	TGTGCCAGCTCCTCTGGGGGGGGGGGTTTAGCCAAAAACATTCAGTACTTC
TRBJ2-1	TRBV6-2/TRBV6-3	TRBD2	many	CASSYSRPLAEDWDEQFF	TGTGCCAGCAGTTACTCGAGGCCCCTAGCGGAGGACTGGGATGAGCAGTTCTTC
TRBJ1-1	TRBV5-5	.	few	CASSSLRNTEAFF	TGTGCCAGCAGCTCACTGCGGAACACTGAAGCTTTCTTT
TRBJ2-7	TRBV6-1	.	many	CASSEEGYEQYF	TGTGCCAGCAGTGAAGAGGGCTACGAGCAGTACTTC
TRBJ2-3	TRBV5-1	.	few	CASSFSRGGRDTQYF	TGCGCCAGCAGCTTCAGCAGGGGGGGCCGGGATACGCAGTATTTT
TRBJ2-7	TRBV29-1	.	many	CSVTQAGSSYEQYF	TGCAGCGTGACCCAAGCGGGCAGCTCCTACGAGCAGTACTTC
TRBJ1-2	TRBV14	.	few	CASSQPGRNYGYTF	TGTGCCAGCAGCCAGCCGGGCCGCAACTATGGCTACACCTTC
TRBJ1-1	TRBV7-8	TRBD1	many	CASSSRDRDGNTEAFF	TGTGCCAGCAGCTCCCGGGACAGGGATGGAAACACTGAAGCTTTCTTT
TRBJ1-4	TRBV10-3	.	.	CAISESGSVGEKLFF	TGTGCCATCAGTGAGTCGGGATCAGTAGGGGAAAAACTGTTTTTT
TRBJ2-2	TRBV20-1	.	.	CSARDPRGGGSTGELFF	TGCAGTGCTAGAGATCCCCGTGGGGGCGGGAGCACCGGGGAGCTGTTTTTT
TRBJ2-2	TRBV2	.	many	CASATSYRTGELFF	TGTGCCAGCGCCACTAGCTATCGCACCGGGGAGCTGTTTTTT
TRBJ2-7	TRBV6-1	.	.	CASRSLGDEQYF	TGTGCCAGCCGGTCTCTAGGGGACGAGCAGTACTTC
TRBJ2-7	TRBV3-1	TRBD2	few	CASSQVGAGGPPYEQYF	TGTGCCAGCAGCCAAGTTGGAGCGGGGGGGCCCCCGTACGAGCAGTACTTC
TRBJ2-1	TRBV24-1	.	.	CATSDGDIQDNEQFF	TGTGCCACCAGTGATGGGGACATCCAGGACAATGAGCAGTTCTTC
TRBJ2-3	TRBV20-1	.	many	CSASGKNTDTQYF	TGCAGTGCTAGCGGCAAGAACACAGATACGCAGTATTTT
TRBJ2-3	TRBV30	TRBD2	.	CAWSGASGGVYTDTQYF	TGTGCCTGGAGTGGAGCTAGCGGGGGGGTATACACAGATACGCAGTATTTT
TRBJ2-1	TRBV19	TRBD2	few	CASRFSGGSYNEQFF	TGTGCCAGTAGATTCAGCGGGGGGTCTTACAATGAGCAGTTCTTC
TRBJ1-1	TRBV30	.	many	CAWSWGGGTEAFF	TGTGCCTGGTCCTGGGGAGGTGGCACTGAAGCTTTCTTT
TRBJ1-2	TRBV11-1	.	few	CASSPGQGYYGYTF	TGTGCCAGCAGCCCGGGCCAGGGGTACTATGGCTACACCTTC
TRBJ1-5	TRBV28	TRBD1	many	CASSLDRVNQPQHF	TGTGCCAGCAGTTTAGACAGGGTCAATCAGCCCCAGCATTTT
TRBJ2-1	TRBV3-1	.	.	CASSYRNNEQFF	TGTGCCAGCAGTTACAGGAACAATGAGCAGTTCTTC
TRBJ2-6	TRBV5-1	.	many	CASSLDGYGANVLTF	TGCGCCAGCAGCTTGGATGGCTATGGGGCCAACGTCCTGACTTTC
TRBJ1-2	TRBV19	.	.	CASSTSHRTSTNYGYTF	TGTGCCAGTAGTACTTCCCATCGAACATCCACTAACTATGGCTACACCTTC
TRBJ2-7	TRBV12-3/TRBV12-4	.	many	CASSLSGPDEQYF	TGTGCCAGCAGTTTAAGCGGTCCTGACGAGCAGTACTTC
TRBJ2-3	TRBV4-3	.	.	CASSLGRGAQYF	TGCGCCAGCAGCCTTGGTAGGGGCGCGCAGTATTTT